Each of the 16 T cell receptor beta chains below was sequenced from the same sample in a study of OX40 agonist ivuxolimab in advanced cancers. The repertoire was sequenced with immunoSEQ multiplex PCR; TCRdb's copy has only in-frame clones and lacks some. The sample lists 70,000 or so clones, approximately 93% occurring once. This specimen was CD4+ or CD8+ T cells sorted from blood, taken in a trial of the OX40 agonist ivuxolimab. These receptors came from an adult with an advanced solid tumor such as melanoma, head and neck, liver or kidney cancer.

The chain joins TRBV6-1 to TRBJ1-3; 9 nucleotides line up with TRBD1. The CDR3 consists of 17 residues. The trim removed 4 bases at V and 1 base at J, leaving 8 bases unmatched. Germline V CDR1 and CDR2: MNHNS, SASEGT. The CDR3 DNA reads TGTGCCAGCAGTGCGGACAGGGGCGTCGGGTCTGGAAACACCATATATTTT. Residues: CASSADRGVGSGNTIYF.

V and J are TRBV19 and TRBJ2-1, with 14 bases fitting TRBD2. Germline-derived CDR1 and CDR2 are LNHDA and SQIVND (reference sequence). V gave up 4 bases and J gave up 7 bases; unmatched junction bases: 9. CDR3 size: 17 residues. The CDR3 loop reads CASSTRLAGGPVNEQFF. The CDR3 bases are TGTGCCAGTAGTACCCGACTAGCGGGAGGGCCTGTGAATGAGCAGTTCTTC. Based on the CDR3 plus reference TRBV19 and TRBJ2-1, the full variable domain is DGGITQSPKYLFRKEGQNVTLSCEQNLNHDAMYWYRQDPGQGLRLIYYSQIVNDFQKGDIAEGYSVSREKKESFPLTVTSAQKNPTAFYLCASSTRLAGGPVNEQFFGPGTRLTVL.

The chain recombines TRBV10-3 with TRBJ2-5; 7 bases line up with TRBD1. The CDR3 covers 13 residues. V lost 6 bases, J lost 5 bases, and 6 bases stayed unmatched. The germline V gene encodes CDR1 ENHRY and CDR2 SYGVKD. The CDR3: CAISLQGTETQYF. CDR3 nucleotide sequence: TGTGCCATCAGCCTACAGGGGACCGAGACCCAGTACTTC.

The V and J genes are TRBV5-5 and TRBJ1-3, with D maybe TRBD1 (6 bases). The CDR3 is 14 residues long. Germline V lookup: CDR1 SGHKS, CDR2 YYEKEE (reference sequence). V gave up 1 base and J gave up 3 bases, with 8 bases separating them. The CDR3 here is CASSLSGVGNTIYF. The CDR3 DNA follows: TGTGCCAGCAGCTTGTCAGGGGTTGGAAACACCATATATTTT.

This chain joins TRBV4-1 and TRBJ1-2; D is unresolved. V dropped 4 bases and J dropped 7 bases, with 19 bases sitting between them. This CDR3 spans 15 amino acids. Looked up from germline, CDR1 is MGHRA and CDR2 is YSYEKL. CDR3 in amino acids: CASSLRTQLASGYTF. CDR3 in DNA: TGCGCCAGCAGCCTTAGAACACAGTTAGCATCTGGCTACACCTTC.

As DNA, the CDR3 is TGTGCCAGCAGCGCCCGGGACAGGGGCAGACAGCCCCAGCATTTT. Translated, it gives CASSARDRGRQPQHF. The J gene is TRBJ1-5, the V gene TRBV5-6; 10 bases match TRBD1. V shed 4 bases and J 7 bases; nucleotides not matched to a gene: 8. Germline V CDR1 and CDR2: SGHDT, YYEEEE. The CDR3 contains 15 residues.

The chain combines TRBV6-1 with TRBJ1-5; D is uncertain. Trimming pared 6 bases from V and 7 bases from J, leaving 19 bases between. The CDR3 contains 15 residues. CDR1 is MNHNS, CDR2 SASEGT, per germline. This CDR3 reads CASSPIGESGQPQHF. The CDR3 DNA follows: TGTGCCAGCAGCCCCATCGGAGAATCGGGACAGCCCCAGCATTTT.

The CDR3 here is CASSLRGRPEAFF. The CDR3 DNA sequence: TGTGCCAGCAGCTTGAGGGGGCGGCCTGAAGCTTTCTTT. The chain is built from TRBV5-6 and TRBJ1-1, with 7 bases lining up with TRBD1. Trimming cost V 1 base and J 6 bases; bases outside gene matches: 3. The CDR3 is 13 residues long. CDR1 is SGHDT, CDR2 YYEEEE, per germline.

The V gene is TRBV7-9, the J gene TRBJ1-5; TRBD1 matches 12 bases. Germline CDR1 SEHNR, CDR2 FQNEAQ (reference sequence). Trimming removed 4 bases from V and 6 bases from J; junction bases left unmatched: 4. The CDR3 has 15 residues. The CDR3 nucleotides are TGTGCCAGCAGCTCGGGGGACAGGGGGCTTCAGCCCCAGCATTTT. It yields the protein CASSSGDRGLQPQHF.

The gene calls are TRBV5-1 and TRBJ2-1, with D maybe TRBD1 (6 bases). This CDR3 region has 15 residues. The V gene lost 0 bases and the J gene lost 0 bases, with 7 bases spanning the gap. Germline CDR1 reads SGHRS; CDR2 reads YFSETQ. DNA for the CDR3: TGCGCCAGCAGCTTGGTGGACAGCTCCTACAATGAGCAGTTCTTC. This encodes CASSLVDSSYNEQFF.

This clone has just a few counts. The genes are TRBV19 and TRBJ1-2; 12 nucleotides agree with TRBD1. The junction had 9 bases not matched to a gene; V was cut back by 5 bases and J by 8 bases. The CDR3 runs 15 residues. Germline V gene data show CDR1 as LNHDA and CDR2 as SQIVND (reference sequence). The CDR3, as DNA: TGTGCCAGTAGTCCTCCGGGACAGGGGGCAGGAGGCTACACCTTC. This gives the protein CASSPPGQGAGGYTF.

The CDR3 here is CASSPRQGGEQFF. The CDR3 DNA reads as TGTGCCAGCAGCCCACGACAGGGCGGTGAGCAGTTCTTC. The genes are TRBV7-6 and TRBJ2-1; TRBD1 aligns across 7 bases. The CDR3 contains 13 residues. CDR1 is SGHVS and CDR2 is FNYEAQ in the germline V gene. V gave up 5 bases and J gave up 9 bases; unmatched junction bases: 7.

Here the CDR3 reads CASSTYLNQPQHF. CDR3 DNA sequence: TGTGCCAGCAGCACCTACTTGAATCAGCCCCAGCATTTT. The V and J genes are TRBV7-8 and TRBJ1-5; D call uncertain. The germline CDR1 and CDR2 sequences are SGHVS and FQNEAQ. V was shortened by 5 bases and J by 4 bases, with 9 bases between the two germline ends. The CDR3 is 13 amino acids.

CDR3 DNA: TGTGCCAGCAGGGGGACAGGGGGCATAGGTTTCACCGGGGAGCTGTTTTTT. As protein: CASRGTGGIGFTGELFF. The chain combines TRBV2 with TRBJ2-2, with TRBD1 matching 12 bases. The V segment lost 6 bases and the J segment 4 bases; nucleotides outside the gene matches: 9. The CDR3 length is 17 residues. The V gene's germline CDR1 is SNHLY and CDR2 FYNNEI.

The gene calls are TRBV28 and TRBJ2-7, with a tentative D call TRBD1 (6 bases). Trimming removed 5 bases from V and 3 bases from J, with 8 bases in between. The CDR3 contains 12 residues. Germline values: CDR1 MDHEN, CDR2 SYDVKM. In nucleotides, the CDR3 is TGTGCCAGCAGTGTACAGGGCTACGAGCAGTACTTC. Translating it yields CASSVQGYEQYF. Full variable domain (outside the CDR3, taken from reference TRBV28 and TRBJ2-7): DVKVTQSSRYLVKRTGEKVFLECVQDMDHENMFWYRQDPGLGLRLIYFSYDVKMKEKGDIPEGYSVSREKKERFSLILESASTNQTSMYLCASSVQGYEQYFGPGTRLTVT.

The V call is TRBV28, the J call TRBJ2-4; no definite D call. Germline V lookup: CDR1 MDHEN, CDR2 SYDVKM. The V and J ends lost 3 bases and 9 bases respectively, with 21 bases between them. This CDR3 has 16 residues. CDR3 nucleotides: TGTGCCAGCAGTTTCCCTGTGGGTATTACAACCCCCATTCAGTACTTC. Residues: CASSFPVGITTPIQYF. The variable domain in full, with the rest retrieved from reference TRBV28 and TRBJ2-4, is DVKVTQSSRYLVKRTGEKVFLECVQDMDHENMFWYRQDPGLGLRLIYFSYDVKMKEKGDIPEGYSVSREKKERFSLILESASTNQTSMYLCASSFPVGITTPIQYFGAGTRLSVL.